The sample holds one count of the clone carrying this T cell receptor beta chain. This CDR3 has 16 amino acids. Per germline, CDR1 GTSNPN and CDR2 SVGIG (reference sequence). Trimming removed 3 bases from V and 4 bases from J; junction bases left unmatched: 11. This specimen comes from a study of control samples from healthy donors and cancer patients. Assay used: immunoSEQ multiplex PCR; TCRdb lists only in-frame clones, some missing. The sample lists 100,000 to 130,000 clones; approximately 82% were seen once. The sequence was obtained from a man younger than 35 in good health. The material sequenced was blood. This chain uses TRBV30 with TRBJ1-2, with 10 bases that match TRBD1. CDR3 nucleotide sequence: TGTGCCTGGAGGTTCGACAGGGGGCCTAAAGGCTATGGCTACACCTTC. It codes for CAWRFDRGPKGYGYTF.